The T cell receptor (beta chain) under discussion was sequenced for a study of shared clonotypes between healthy human individuals. Notes on the study in general: Clonotypes that were shared across four donors made up 4% to 6% of naive CD4 clonotypes.

Donors, without exception, were Caucasian adults residing in Nashville, Tennessee. Losses at the gene ends were 2 bases for V and 1 base for J; bases not matched to a gene: 5. The CDR3 loop spans 16 amino acids. The germline CDR1 and CDR2 sequences are MNHEY and SMNVEV (reference sequence). Profiling relied on immunoSEQ multiplex PCR, and the TCRdb table lists in-frame clones only, not all of them. The table includes under 2.5 million clones, 85% to 95% detected once. Concerning this clone: Antigen unknown.

Sequenced: naive CD4+ T cells from PBMCs. Subset described: CD45RA+ positively selected. This sequence was found in a man younger than 35 in good health. Some clones in this sample may be carry-over from other donors' samples. The V and J genes are TRBV27 and TRBJ2-3; 8 nucleotides agree with TRBD2. CDR3 sequence reads: CASSLGAGEGTDTQYF. The CDR3 DNA sequence: TGTGCCAGCAGTTTAGGAGCGGGAGAGGGCACAGATACGCAGTATTTT.